Shown below are 24 T cell receptor beta chains from a single sample sequenced in a study of blood T cells in healthy people across ages. Using a J-beta primer mix together with a sample-barcoded 5' primer, a second PCR was run for roughly 7 to 11 cycles. MiXCR was run by TCRdb on the 5' RACE reads, yielding one entry per CDR3 protein. The table records about 970,000 distinct CDR3 sequences, about 53% of them present only once. Sequencing was done on a sample of blood. Receptors were obtained from a woman aged 60-75 years in good health.

The V call is TRBV6-1, the J call TRBJ2-5; possibly TRBD1 for D (6 bases). The DNA end is a closer match to TRBJ2-7, so the J assignment may be wrong. Germline assignment: CDR1 MNHNS and CDR2 SASEGT. There are 15 residues in the CDR3. CDR3 sequence (DNA): TGTGCCAGCAGTGAACTCGACAGGACAGCCTACGAGCAGTACTTC. Translating gives CASSELDRTAYEQYF.

This clonotype was counted only a few times. The chain combines TRBV6-1 with TRBJ1-1, with 8 bases aligning to TRBD1. The CDR3 runs 18 residues. J gave up 0 bases and V 3 bases, and 12 bases lay outside the gene matches. Germline V gene sequence: CDR1 MNHNS, CDR2 SASEGT. The chain's CDR3 is CASSEGRDRLGVNTEAFF. The CDR3 bases are TGTGCCAGCAGTGAGGGCCGGGACAGGTTAGGGGTGAACACTGAAGCTTTCTTT.

This clonotype was counted only a few times. The V and J genes are TRBV29-1 and TRBJ2-1; possibly TRBD1 for D (6 bases). The CDR3 extends over 14 amino acids. V dropped 8 bases and J dropped 5 bases, with 19 bases sitting between them. The germline CDR1 and CDR2 sequences are SQVTM and ANQGSEA. The CDR3 spells CSTRDRGWNNEQFF. In DNA, the CDR3 is TGCAGCACCCGGGATAGGGGGTGGAACAATGAGCAGTTCTTC.

The V and J genes are TRBV28 and TRBJ2-4; D perhaps matches TRBD2 (5 bases). Trimming cost V 8 bases and J 3 bases, with 26 bases left between them. CDR3 length: 18 amino acids. Germline V gives CDR1 MDHEN, CDR2 SYDVKM. Here the CDR3 reads CASHDLRVPPPYKNIQYF. The CDR3 nucleotides read TGTGCCAGCCACGACCTGAGGGTCCCGCCCCCCTACAAAAACATTCAGTACTTC.

At least ten counts were recorded for this clonotype. The chain combines TRBV4-2 with TRBJ2-3; TRBD2 aligns across 9 bases. V trimming: 0 bases; J trimming: 4 bases; junction bases outside the gene matches: 11. CDR1 LGHNA and CDR2 YNFKEQ come from the germline V gene. There are 18 residues in the CDR3. DNA for the CDR3: TGTGCCAGCAGCCAAGATTTAGTGGCTAGCGGGATTCCAGATACGCAGTATTTT. This codes for CASSQDLVASGIPDTQYF.

Only a few counts were recorded for this clonotype. V and J are TRBV27 and TRBJ2-7, with TRBD2 matching 9 bases. This CDR3 has 17 residues. Germline CDR1 reads MNHEY; CDR2 reads SMNVEV (reference sequence). With V trimmed by 5 bases and J by 2 bases, 13 bases remained unmatched. CDR3: CASSPIAGDSTPYEQYF. The CDR3 bases are TGTGCCAGCAGTCCTATAGCGGGAGATAGTACCCCCTACGAGCAGTACTTC.

As to this clonotype: An end of the junction does not agree with germline; a read error may underlie this. The rearrangement links TRBV11-2 to TRBJ2-4, with 8 bases identical to TRBD2. The DNA end lines up better with TRBJ2-7; the J call may be wrong. The germline V gene has CDR1 SGHAT and CDR2 FQNNGV. CDR3 length: 15 amino acids. The CDR3 region has the DNA TGTGCCAACAGCTCCTACGGGGGGGTAGGCTACGAGCAGTACTTC. Translating gives CANSSYGGVGYEQYF.

This clonotype was counted only a few times. The V gene is TRBV12-3 or TRBV12-4, the J gene TRBJ1-2, with D perhaps matching TRBD1 (5 bases). This CDR3 has 17 amino acids. V lost 1 base and J 7 bases, leaving 22 bases between the germline ends. Written as DNA, the CDR3 is TGTGCCAGCAGTTTAGGAAATGTCATCTGGGGGAGAGGTGGCTACACCTTC. Its protein is CASSLGNVIWGRGGYTF.

This sequence joins TRBV20-1 and TRBJ2-1, with TRBD2 matching 13 bases. Per germline, CDR1 DFQATT and CDR2 SNEGSKA (reference sequence). Trimming took 6 bases from V and 4 from J; bases not matched to a gene: 3. The CDR3 covers 14 residues. This chain's CDR3 is CSAGTSGIYNEQFF. In DNA form, the CDR3 reads TGCAGTGCCGGGACTAGCGGGATTTACAATGAGCAGTTCTTC.

This chain links TRBV15 with TRBJ2-5; a possible D gene is TRBD2 (7 bases). V lost 0 bases to trimming and J lost 5 bases, with 13 bases between them. The germline V gene has CDR1 LNHNV and CDR2 YYDKDF (reference sequence). There are 15 residues in the CDR3. This CDR3 is CATSRDLGGLETQYF. The CDR3 nucleotides read TGTGCCACCAGCAGAGATTTGGGGGGGCTGGAGACCCAGTACTTC.

CDR3 region: CASSVGREWYEQYF. CDR3 nucleotide sequence: TGCGCCAGCAGCGTGGGGCGGGAGTGGTACGAGCAGTACTTC. The chain carries TRBV5-1 and TRBJ2-7; TRBD2 aligns across 7 bases. J lost 4 bases, V lost 4 bases, and 8 bases had no gene match. Germline V gene lookup returns CDR1 SGHRS and CDR2 YFSETQ. The CDR3 consists of 14 residues.

This chain joins TRBV20-1 and TRBJ2-7, with 11 bases aligning to TRBD2. The junction had 6 bases not matched to a gene; V was cut back by 2 bases and J by 0 bases. The CDR3 is 16 amino acids. The germline CDR1 and CDR2 sequences are DFQATT and SNEGSKA (reference sequence). The CDR3 nucleotides are TGCAGTGCTAGATCCACTAGCGGGGGCCCCTCCTACGAGCAGTACTTC. The encoded protein is CSARSTSGGPSYEQYF.

The sample holds a few counts of this clonotype. The chain uses TRBV30 and TRBJ2-3; 7 bases agree with TRBD1. The germline gives CDR1 GTSNPN, CDR2 SVGIG (reference sequence). With 0 bases clipped from V and 2 bases from J, the junction kept 8 bases outside the gene matches. CDR3 length equals 16 residues. CDR3 region: CAWSVRRGGYTDTQYF. Written as DNA, the CDR3 is TGTGCCTGGAGTGTACGGAGAGGGGGCTACACAGATACGCAGTATTTT.

This clonotype was observed a handful of times. The chain joins TRBV28 to TRBJ1-6; 8 bases agree with TRBD1. The CDR3 is made up of 15 amino acids. Germline V gives CDR1 MDHEN, CDR2 SYDVKM. The V gene end was trimmed by 6 bases and the J gene end by 3 bases; junction bases not matched to a gene: 4. CDR3 nucleotides: TGTGCCAGCAGGGGACAGGATCGCTATAATTCACCCCTCCACTTT. As protein: CASRGQDRYNSPLHF.

V and J are TRBV28 and TRBJ2-1; the match to TRBD1 covers 8 bases. CDR1 MDHEN and CDR2 SYDVKM come from the germline V gene. This CDR3 is 16 amino acids long. V lost 5 bases to trimming and J lost 4 bases; unmatched junction nucleotides: 10. The CDR3 nucleotides are TGTGCCAGCAGTACCCACCGGACAGGGTATTACAATGAGCAGTTCTTC. Its translation is CASSTHRTGYYNEQFF.

The table lists this clonotype with a few counts. V usage is TRBV5-6 and J usage is TRBJ2-7; the D gene is possibly TRBD2 (5 bases). Between the trimmed V and J ends, which lost 5 bases and 3 bases, there was a span of 12 bases. Per the germline V gene, CDR1 is SGHDT and CDR2 is YYEEEE. The CDR3 sequence is 13 residues long. CDR3 DNA sequence: TGTGCCAGCAGTCAAGTAGCGCTCTACGAGCAGTACTTC. Encoded protein: CASSQVALYEQYF.

The chain employs TRBV6-2 or TRBV6-3 and TRBJ2-6; TRBD1 might be the D (6 bases). The CDR3 length is 15 residues. V lost 2 bases and J 2 bases, leaving 7 bases between the germline ends. CDR1 and CDR2 (germline): MNHEY, SVGEGT. The CDR3 DNA reads TGTGCCAGCAGTTACCACAGGGCTGGGGCCAACGTCCTGACTTTC. This codes for CASSYHRAGANVLTF.

The CDR3 region has the DNA TGCAGTGCTAGAAGGCGTGGACCGCCCCCGTACAATGAGCAGTTCTTC. Protein product: CSARRRGPPPYNEQFF. The chain couples TRBV20-1 to TRBJ2-1; D not certain. Trimming shortened V by 2 bases and J by 4 bases, and 18 bases separated the two germline ends. CDR1 is DFQATT and CDR2 is SNEGSKA in the germline V gene (reference sequence). The CDR3 consists of 16 residues.

Only a few counts were recorded for this clonotype. This CDR3 is CSAGDGAYVNEQFF. DNA for the CDR3: TGCAGTGCCGGAGACGGCGCCTACGTCAATGAGCAGTTCTTC. The J gene is TRBJ2-1, the V gene TRBV20-1, with no clear D. The V end was cut by 6 bases, the J end by 6 bases, with 18 bases between. This CDR3 has 14 residues. CDR1 and CDR2 from the germline V gene are DFQATT and SNEGSKA (reference sequence).

The V and J genes are TRBV7-9 and TRBJ2-7; no clear D. The CDR3 consists of 12 residues. Germline CDR1 is SEHNR and CDR2 is FQNEAQ (reference sequence). V lost 5 bases, J lost 5 bases, and 10 bases lay in between. CDR3 residues: CASSRLNDEQYF. The DNA of the CDR3 is TGTGCCAGCAGCCGTTTAAACGACGAGCAGTACTTC.

This clonotype has only a few counts. The rearrangement joins TRBV6-1 to TRBJ2-1; D is unclear. Germline CDR1 is MNHNS and CDR2 is SASEGT. The CDR3 totals 15 residues. Trimming took 10 bases from V and 0 from J, leaving 16 bases between them. The CDR3 region is CATPTGSSSYNEQFF. The CDR3, as DNA: TGTGCCACTCCGACTGGATCAAGCTCCTACAATGAGCAGTTCTTC.

The chain has TRBV7-3 and TRBJ2-6; 12 bases line up with TRBD2. From germline, CDR1 is SGHTA and CDR2 FQGTGA. Unmatched junction bases numbered 4, after V lost 4 bases and J lost 0 bases. CDR3 size: 18 residues. CDR3 loop: CASSSLAGGPSGANVLTF. In nucleotides, the CDR3 is TGTGCCAGCAGCTCACTAGCGGGAGGCCCCTCTGGGGCCAACGTCCTGACTTTC. The full variable domain, its missing parts supplied by reference TRBV7-3 and TRBJ2-6, is GAGVSQTPSNKVTEKGKYVELRCDPISGHTALYWYRQSLGQGPEFLIYFQGTGAADDSGLPNDRFFAVRPEGSVSTLKIQRTERGDSAVYLCASSSLAGGPSGANVLTFGAGSRLTVL.

The genes are TRBV5-4 and TRBJ2-3; the match to TRBD2 covers 9 bases. The V segment lost 1 base and the J segment 3 bases; nucleotides outside the gene matches: 6. Germline values: CDR1 SGHNT, CDR2 YYREEE (reference sequence). The CDR3 totals 16 residues. CDR3 nucleotide sequence: TGTGCCAGCAGCTTGCTAGCGGGGTCTGAAACAGATACGCAGTATTTT. Encoded protein: CASSLLAGSETDTQYF.

This clonotype was counted between two and nine times. The rearrangement joins TRBV29-1 to TRBJ2-4; D call uncertain. The ends were cut back, 4 bases at V and 4 bases at J, with 8 bases in the middle. This CDR3 region has 12 residues. Germline V lookup: CDR1 SQVTM, CDR2 ANQGSEA. The CDR3 loop reads CSVGLGKNIQYF. In DNA, the CDR3 is TGCAGCGTTGGGTTGGGGAAAAACATTCAGTACTTC.